These 19 T cell receptor beta chains share one sample of origin, sequenced in a study of radiation and T cells in renal cell carcinoma. Indicated time point: blood 2 weeks post-SBRT. Specified treatment: 15 Gy SBRT to primary tumor, nephrectomy 4 weeks later. The assay was immunoSEQ multiplex PCR, and TCRdb's table has in-frame clones only and misses some. The repertoire consists of 100,000 to 150,000 clones, with more than 75% occurring once and the leading ten covering 5.8%. This sample comprised blood, obtained from a patient whose treatment included radiotherapy and nephrectomy. These TCRs come from a woman between 65 and 79 years old with renal cell carcinoma.

This chain joins TRBV5-1 and TRBJ1-4, with 9 bases matching TRBD1. The CDR3 covers 17 residues. The germline V gene has CDR1 SGHRS and CDR2 YFSETQ. V dropped 4 bases and J dropped 8; count of bases not matched to a gene: 15. The CDR3 DNA reads TGCGCCAGCAGCCGAGGGACAGGGTCCTCGGTAGGCGAAAAACTGTTTTTT. Translated: CASSRGTGSSVGEKLFF.

This clone was seen only once. The chain carries TRBV5-6 and TRBJ2-7, with 10 positions matching TRBD1. V dropped 1 base and J dropped 2; count of bases not matched to a gene: 9. The CDR3 spans 17 residues. CDR1 is SGHDT and CDR2 is YYEEEE in the germline V gene. The CDR3 spells CASSLSSMGTGAYEQYF. The CDR3 DNA follows: TGTGCCAGCAGCTTGTCGTCGATGGGGACAGGGGCCTACGAGCAGTACTTC.

V and J are TRBV7-6 and TRBJ2-5; 11 bases map to TRBD2. The CDR3 sequence is 16 residues long. The germline gives CDR1 SGHVS, CDR2 FNYEAQ. V shed 5 bases, J shed 1 base, and the junction held 6 bases outside the gene matches. CDR3 amino acids: CASSVTSGGFQETQYF. CDR3 nucleotide sequence: TGTGCCAGCAGCGTCACTAGCGGGGGTTTCCAAGAGACCCAGTACTTC.

This clone was detected only once. The gene calls are TRBV5-1 and TRBJ2-7, with 10 bases lining up with TRBD2. Germline assignment: CDR1 SGHRS and CDR2 YFSETQ. CDR3 length: 18 amino acids. Trimming cost V 0 bases and J 0 bases; bases outside gene matches: 9. CDR3 loop: CASSLALAGFINSYEQYF. The CDR3 DNA follows: TGCGCCAGCAGCTTGGCACTAGCGGGATTTATCAACTCCTACGAGCAGTACTTC.

The J gene is TRBJ2-1, the V gene TRBV5-1; D gene ambiguous. The germline V gene encodes CDR1 SGHRS and CDR2 YFSETQ. V lost 1 base and J lost 0, with 11 bases in between. The CDR3 length is 16 residues. The CDR3 here is CASSLSDASSYNEQFF. The CDR3 DNA follows: TGCGCCAGCAGCTTGTCCGACGCAAGCTCCTACAATGAGCAGTTCTTC. Looking up the rest from reference TRBV5-1 and TRBJ2-1 gives the full variable domain: KAGVTQTPRYLIKTRGQQVTLSCSPISGHRSVSWYQQTPGQGLQFLFEYFSETQRNKGNFPGRFSGRQFSNSRSEMNVSTLELGDSALYLCASSLSDASSYNEQFFGPGTRLTVL.

This chain connects TRBV5-1 to TRBJ2-1; 11 bases map to TRBD2. The CDR3 extends over 15 amino acids. The J segment lost 5 bases and the V segment lost 3 bases, leaving 4 bases of the junction unmatched. Germline CDR1 SGHRS, CDR2 YFSETQ. For the CDR3, the DNA is TGCGCCAGCAGCTCGGGACTAGCGGACCACAATGAGCAGTTCTTC. Protein: CASSSGLADHNEQFF.

The chain combines TRBV5-4 with TRBJ2-3; 14 bases agree with TRBD2. This CDR3 comprises 16 residues. Germline V CDR1 and CDR2: SGHNT, YYREEE (reference sequence). The V gene end was trimmed by 4 bases and the J gene end by 5 bases; junction bases not matched to a gene: 6. CDR3 sequence (DNA): TGTGCCAGCAGCCTGACTAGCGGGGGGGACGGAGATACGCAGTATTTT. Protein: CASSLTSGGDGDTQYF.

The chain employs TRBV21-1 and TRBJ1-2. TRBV21-1 is described as a pseudogene. This CDR3 spans 12 amino acids. The CDR3 DNA reads as TGTGCCAGCAGCAAAGCAGGGGAGGGCTACACCTTC. Its translation: CASSKAGEGYTF.

The chain combines TRBV7-9 with TRBJ1-1; 8 bases are a match to TRBD1. Germline CDR1 and CDR2: SEHNR and FQNEAQ (reference sequence). CDR3 length equals 15 residues. Losses at the gene ends were 3 bases for V and 1 base for J; bases not matched to a gene: 4. The chain's CDR3 is CASSFSGQGNTEAFF. The CDR3 bases are TGTGCCAGCAGCTTCAGCGGACAGGGGAACACTGAAGCTTTCTTT.

The rearrangement links TRBV6-5 to TRBJ1-1, with TRBD1 as a possible D gene (5 bases). Trimming shortened V by 7 bases and J by 5 bases, and 20 bases separated the two germline ends. The CDR3 consists of 15 residues. The V gene's germline CDR1 is MNHEY and CDR2 SVGAGI. CDR3 in DNA: TGTGCCAGCACCCACGGGCAGGGTACGGGGACTGAAGCTTTCTTT. It encodes CASTHGQGTGTEAFF.

The CDR3 loop is CASSPPGAEETQYF. The CDR3 nucleotides are TGTGCCAGCTCACCACCAGGGGCGGAAGAGACCCAGTACTTC. The chain is built from TRBV18 and TRBJ2-5; TRBD1 might be the D (5 bases). The length of the CDR3 is 14 residues. V was shortened by 0 bases and J by 3 bases, with 8 bases between the two germline ends. CDR1 is KGHSH, CDR2 LQKENI, per germline.

V is TRBV9 and J is TRBJ1-2; D is perhaps TRBD1 (5 bases). This CDR3 spans 16 amino acids. V was shortened by 3 bases and J by 1 base, with 16 bases between the two germline ends. From germline, CDR1 is SGDLS and CDR2 YYNGEE. The CDR3 DNA reads as TGTGCCAGCAGCGCCCAGGAGGCGGGGGGTAACTATGGCTACACCTTC. Translation: CASSAQEAGGNYGYTF.

The chain couples TRBV11-2 to TRBJ2-1; D is unresolved. V shed 1 base and J shed 10 bases, with 5 bases lying between them. The CDR3 runs to 11 residues. Germline V lookup: CDR1 SGHAT, CDR2 FQNNGV. CDR3 sequence (DNA): TGTGCCAGCAGCTTAGCAGTCGAGCAGTTCTTC. It encodes CASSLAVEQFF.

The rearrangement joins TRBV6-1 to TRBJ1-5, with a weak D call TRBD1 (5 bases). Germline lookup yields CDR1 MNHNS and CDR2 SASEGT. The V and J ends lost 6 bases and 2 bases respectively, with 14 bases between them. This CDR3 is built from 15 residues. This CDR3 reads CASSTRGVRNQPQHF. The DNA for the CDR3 is TGTGCCAGCAGCACCCGGGGGGTCCGCAATCAGCCCCAGCATTTT.

The chain employs TRBV5-1 and TRBJ1-2, with D unclear. Germline V lookup: CDR1 SGHRS, CDR2 YFSETQ. Trimming pared 0 bases from V and 6 bases from J, leaving 12 bases between. This CDR3 spans 14 amino acids. CDR3 nucleotide sequence: TGCGCCAGCAGCTTGGGTCTCCAGACTGATGGCTACACCTTC. It encodes CASSLGLQTDGYTF.

This chain connects TRBV28 to TRBJ1-5; D not resolved. The length of the CDR3 is 15 residues. V lost 5 bases, J lost 2 bases, and 13 bases lay in between. The germline gives CDR1 MDHEN, CDR2 SYDVKM. The chain's CDR3 is CASSPFGVGNQPQHF. The DNA of the CDR3 is TGTGCCAGCAGTCCCTTCGGGGTGGGCAATCAGCCCCAGCATTTT.

V and J are TRBV9 and TRBJ1-1; 9 bases align to TRBD1. Losses at the gene ends were 0 bases for V and 7 bases for J; bases not matched to a gene: 4. Germline V gene lookup returns CDR1 SGDLS and CDR2 YYNGEE. The CDR3 contains 14 residues. The CDR3 region has the DNA TGTGCCAGCAGCGTAGATGGACAGGGGCTTGAAGCTTTCTTT. This gives the protein CASSVDGQGLEAFF.

V is TRBV19 and J is TRBJ2-2; D may be TRBD2 (6 bases). V lost 10 bases to trimming and J lost 2 bases, with 14 bases between them. Germline V gene sequence: CDR1 LNHDA, CDR2 SQIVND (reference sequence). The CDR3 totals 14 residues. The CDR3 DNA reads TGTGCCACCCGGGCGGGGTTAAACACCGGGGAGCTGTTTTTT. It codes for CATRAGLNTGELFF.

V usage is TRBV5-8 and J usage is TRBJ1-6; D might be TRBD1 (6 bases). V lost 4 bases and J 3 bases, leaving 11 bases between the germline ends. CDR1 is SGHTS and CDR2 is YDEGEE in the germline V gene. This CDR3 spans 15 amino acids. The DNA of the CDR3 is TGTGCCAGCAGCACGGGGGGGCACTATAATTCACCCCTCCACTTT. Residues: CASSTGGHYNSPLHF.